These 16 T cell receptor beta chains were all obtained from the same sample, sequenced in a study of shared clonotypes between healthy human individuals. Only in-frame clones appear in the TCRdb table, and some are missing; sequencing was by immunoSEQ multiplex PCR. The data show over 2 million clones, 92% seen once. Sequenced input: naive CD4+ T cells from PBMCs. Subset here: CD45RA+ positively selected. The receptors here all came from a man younger than 35 in good health. Some clones in this sample may be carry-over from other donors' samples.

The V call is TRBV4-1, the J call TRBJ2-7, with 8 positions matching TRBD1. CDR1 MGHRA and CDR2 YSYEKL come from the germline V gene. The CDR3 extends over 16 amino acids. V shed 6 bases, J shed 2 bases, and the junction held 12 bases outside the gene matches. CDR3 in amino acids: CASSSWAGQDPYEQYF. The DNA of the CDR3 is TGCGCCAGCAGTAGCTGGGCGGGACAGGACCCCTACGAGCAGTACTTC.

J is TRBJ1-2 and V is TRBV9; no reliable D call. The CDR3 has 14 amino acids. V gave up 4 bases and J gave up 7 bases, with 17 bases separating them. Germline V gene lookup returns CDR1 SGDLS and CDR2 YYNGEE. CDR3 nucleotide sequence: TGTGCCAGCAGCAGGACCGGGGTAGCTCCTGGCTACACCTTC. Amino acid sequence: CASSRTGVAPGYTF. Complete variable domain (other parts from reference TRBV9 and TRBJ1-2): DSGVTQTPKHLITATGQRVTLRCSPRSGDLSVYWYQQSLDQGLQFLIQYYNGEERAKGNILERFSAQQFPDLHSELNLSSLELGDSALYFCASSRTGVAPGYTFGSGTRLTVV.

This chain uses TRBV7-6 with TRBJ2-2; D possibly corresponds to TRBD2 (6 bases). This CDR3 is 16 amino acids long. Germline V gene lookup returns CDR1 SGHVS and CDR2 FNYEAQ. Trimming shortened V by 0 bases and J by 6 bases, and 14 bases separated the two germline ends. CDR3 in DNA: TGTGCCAGCAGCTTAGCGGGAACTAGCCTCGCCGGGGAGCTGTTTTTT. It is translated as CASSLAGTSLAGELFF.

J is TRBJ1-4 and V is TRBV5-1; D is perhaps TRBD1 (6 bases). Per germline, CDR1 SGHRS and CDR2 YFSETQ. This CDR3 is 17 amino acids long. Trimming left V 4 bases short and J 4 bases short, with 20 bases between. This CDR3 is CASSLSPSDSFNEKLFF. The CDR3 region has the DNA TGCGCCAGCAGCCTATCTCCCTCGGACAGTTTTAATGAAAAACTGTTTTTT.

V and J are TRBV15 and TRBJ1-1; the D gene is possibly TRBD1 (6 bases). The germline V gene encodes CDR1 LNHNV and CDR2 YYDKDF (reference sequence). The ends were cut back, 5 bases at V and 0 bases at J, with 13 bases in the middle. This CDR3 spans 15 amino acids. The CDR3 sequence: CATSFGGHLNTEAFF. CDR3 nucleotides: TGTGCCACCAGCTTTGGGGGACACCTGAACACTGAAGCTTTCTTT. Together with reference TRBV15 and TRBJ1-1, the CDR3 gives the full variable domain: DAMVIQNPRYQVTQFGKPVTLSCSQTLNHNVMYWYQQKSSQAPKLLFHYYDKDFNNEADTPDNFQSRRPNTSFCFLDIRSPGLGDTAMYLCATSFGGHLNTEAFFGQGTRLTVV.

The chain combines TRBV2 with TRBJ2-7, with TRBD1 matching 7 bases. Trimming cost V 7 bases and J 5 bases; bases outside gene matches: 5. Germline V gene lookup returns CDR1 SNHLY and CDR2 FYNNEI. The CDR3 has 12 amino acids. The CDR3 region is CASKAGGDEQYF. The CDR3 region has the DNA TGTGCCAGCAAGGCAGGGGGAGACGAGCAGTACTTC. Full variable domain (missing parts from reference TRBV2 and TRBJ2-7): EPEVTQTPSHQVTQMGQEVILRCVPISNHLYFYWYRQILGQKVEFLVSFYNNEISEKSEIFDDQFSVERPDGSNFTLKIRSTKLEDSAMYFCASKAGGDEQYFGPGTRLTVT.

The chain uses TRBV5-1 and TRBJ2-5; possible D gene TRBD2, 6 bases. V lost 5 bases to trimming and J lost 2 bases, with 22 bases between them. The CDR3 is 17 residues long. In germline, CDR1 is SGHRS, CDR2 YFSETQ. The CDR3 nucleotides read TGCGCCAGCAGTCAACACCCCCCTGGGGGGTCACAAGAGACCCAGTACTTC. This codes for CASSQHPPGGSQETQYF.

The V gene is TRBV5-1, the J gene TRBJ2-5; 8 bases map to TRBD2. Losses at the gene ends were 4 bases for V and 0 bases for J; bases not matched to a gene: 11. CDR1 is SGHRS and CDR2 is YFSETQ in the germline V gene. The CDR3 length is 17 residues. As DNA, the CDR3 is TGCGCCAGCAGCCCCGGTCCAACTAGCGGAAACCAAGAGACCCAGTACTTC. Its protein is CASSPGPTSGNQETQYF.

This clone has only one observation. This rearrangement joins TRBV6-5 to TRBJ1-2; TRBD1 matches 7 bases. In germline, CDR1 is MNHEY, CDR2 SVGAGI. V gave up 0 bases and J gave up 0 bases; unmatched junction bases: 4. The CDR3 runs 16 residues. The CDR3 bases are TGTGCCAGCAGTTACTCCCGGACAGGTTCTAACTATGGCTACACCTTC. Amino acids: CASSYSRTGSNYGYTF.

The V and J genes are TRBV5-6 and TRBJ1-2; D is perhaps TRBD1 (6 bases). In germline, CDR1 is SGHDT, CDR2 YYEEEE. The CDR3 sequence is 14 residues long. V dropped 2 bases and J dropped 3 bases, with 11 bases sitting between them. CDR3 sequence: CASSLVRGDYGYTF. CDR3 DNA: TGTGCCAGCAGCTTAGTAAGGGGGGACTATGGCTACACCTTC.

V is TRBV6-5 and J is TRBJ2-5; tentatively, D is TRBD1 (5 bases). Per the germline V gene, CDR1 is MNHEY and CDR2 is SVGAGI. The CDR3 length is 12 residues. Trimming shortened V by 6 bases and J by 4 bases, and 9 bases separated the two germline ends. In DNA, the CDR3 is TGTGCCAGCAGCCAGGGAATAGAGACCCAGTACTTC. Translation gives CASSQGIETQYF.

The chain uses TRBV7-9 and TRBJ2-3; 14 bases align to TRBD2. V gave up 3 bases and J gave up 3 bases; unmatched junction bases: 2. CDR1 and CDR2 from the germline V gene are SEHNR and FQNEAQ (reference sequence). The CDR3 is made up of 16 amino acids. CDR3 sequence: CASSLTSGRDTDTQYF. The CDR3 DNA is TGTGCCAGCAGCTTGACTAGCGGGAGGGATACAGATACGCAGTATTTT.

Concerning this clone itself: The sample contains more than one DNA sequence encoding this CDR3. The chain is built from TRBV28 and TRBJ2-7; no definite D call. This CDR3 comprises 11 residues. Germline CDR1 MDHEN, CDR2 SYDVKM. V lost 4 bases, J lost 3 bases, and 4 bases lay in between. CDR3 sequence reads: CASSSSYEQYF. Here the CDR3 DNA reads TGTGCCAGCAGTTCTAGCTACGAGCAGTACTTC.

The chain links TRBV29-1 to TRBJ2-3; 10 bases fit TRBD2. The length of the CDR3 is 14 residues. Trimming took 4 bases from V and 0 from J; bases not matched to a gene: 1. Germline V gene lookup returns CDR1 SQVTM and CDR2 ANQGSEA. Here the CDR3 DNA reads TGCAGCGTTGTACTAGCGGGGAGCACAGATACGCAGTATTTT. Translating it yields CSVVLAGSTDTQYF.

This clone was counted a few times. The rearrangement joins TRBV6-5 to TRBJ2-7; the D gene could be TRBD1 or TRBD2 (5 bases each). The V gene's germline CDR1 is MNHEY and CDR2 SVGAGI. Trimming pared 2 bases from V and 5 bases from J, leaving 16 bases between. The CDR3 is 15 amino acids. CDR3 DNA sequence: TGTGCCAGCAGTTACCGGGGACCGGGTTCCCACGAGCAGTACTTC. Its translation is CASSYRGPGSHEQYF.

The rearrangement links TRBV19 to TRBJ1-1; D not resolved. The ends were cut back, 4 bases at V and 0 bases at J, with 15 bases in the middle. Per germline, CDR1 LNHDA and CDR2 SQIVND (reference sequence). The CDR3 extends over 16 amino acids. CDR3 protein: CASSKPAGQLNTEAFF. DNA of the CDR3: TGTGCCAGTAGTAAGCCGGCCGGGCAGTTGAACACTGAAGCTTTCTTT.